A selection of T cell receptor beta chains follows, all from one sample in a study of cytomegalovirus exposure and HLA in healthy donors. Produced via immunoSEQ multiplex PCR; TCRdb's table is partial and in-frame only. There are fewer than 200,000 clones in the sample; less than 85% occur only once, and about 4.5% lies in the top ten. Input material: PBMCs. The receptor source for this set is a man aged 35-49 years in good health and CMV-seronegative. Both conserved end residues are part of each CDR3. A D gene is named only where the DNA matches it firmly. Some rows have no size entry. The others give once, few or many, or a class for an expanded clone.

d_gene,abundance,j_gene,v_gene,CDR3aa,CDR3nt
.,.,TRBJ2-3,TRBV6-1,CASALNTGTTDTQYF,TGTGCCAGCGCCCTAAATACAGGGACCACAGATACGCAGTATTTT
TRBD2,.,TRBJ2-1,TRBV9,CASSVYSGGHNEQFF,TGTGCCAGCAGCGTATATAGCGGGGGGCACAATGAGCAGTTCTTC
.,.,TRBJ1-6,TRBV27,CASSLVGAENSPLHF,TGTGCCAGCAGTTTAGTGGGGGCGGAGAATTCACCCCTCCACTTT
.,.,TRBJ1-6,TRBV2,CASSSVDSPLHF,TGTGCCAGCAGTTCGGTGGATTCACCCCTCCACTTT
TRBD1,once,TRBJ2-1,TRBV19,CASHTGGRNNEQFF,TGTGCCAGTCATACAGGGGGTAGGAACAATGAGCAGTTCTTC
.,.,TRBJ1-6,TRBV25-1,CASSEQGSSYNSPLHF,TGTGCCAGCAGTGAACAGGGCAGCTCCTATAATTCACCCCTCCACTTT
.,.,TRBJ2-1,TRBV30,CAWSAGSSYNEQFF,TGTGCCTGGAGTGCAGGTAGCTCCTACAATGAGCAGTTCTTC
TRBD2,.,TRBJ2-5,TRBV6-1,CASRGGASGVTQYF,TGTGCCAGCAGGGGGGGAGCTAGCGGTGTGACCCAGTACTTC
.,.,TRBJ1-5,TRBV2,CASSEQGSYQPQHF,TGTGCCAGCAGTGAGCAGGGGTCCTATCAGCCCCAGCATTTT
.,.,TRBJ2-7,TRBV10-3,CAIRRGQHEQYF,TGTGCCATCAGGCGAGGACAGCACGAGCAGTACTTC
.,.,TRBJ1-1,TRBV19,CASSISAQGNTEAFF,TGTGCCAGTAGTATCTCGGCACAGGGGAACACTGAAGCTTTCTTT
TRBD1,.,TRBJ1-1,TRBV9,CASSIRDRGVTEAFF,TGTGCCAGCAGCATCCGGGACAGGGGGGTCACTGAAGCTTTCTTT
.,once,TRBJ1-5,TRBV2,CASSAEGVNNQPQHF,TGTGCCAGCAGTGCAGAGGGAGTTAACAATCAGCCCCAGCATTTT
.,.,TRBJ2-5,TRBV6-5,CASSSVGGRKETQYF,TGTGCCAGCAGTTCCGTGGGGGGGCGTAAAGAGACCCAGTACTTC
.,.,TRBJ1-2,TRBV6-6,CASSALNRDFYGYTF,TGTGCCAGCAGTGCCCTTAACCGCGACTTCTATGGCTACACCTTC
TRBD1,.,TRBJ1-5,TRBV5-8,CASDRGPYSNQPQHF,TGTGCCAGTGACAGGGGCCCATATAGCAATCAGCCCCAGCATTTT
.,.,TRBJ1-6,TRBV5-8,CASSLGPRGKNSPLHF,TGTGCCAGCAGCTTGGGCCCCAGGGGTAAGAATTCACCCCTCCACTTT
.,.,TRBJ1-5,TRBV5-4,CASSFESGNVHYSNQPQHF,TGTGCCAGCAGCTTTGAATCCGGGAACGTCCATTATAGCAATCAGCCCCAGCATTTT
.,few,TRBJ2-1,TRBV19,CASREDRAAYNEQFF,TGTGCCAGCAGGGAAGATCGGGCGGCCTACAATGAGCAGTTCTTC
.,few,TRBJ2-3,TRBV10-1,CASSEGPGIRDTQYF,TGCGCCAGCAGTGAGGGCCCCGGGATCAGAGATACGCAGTATTTT
.,.,TRBJ1-4,TRBV5-1,CASSTSTTNEKLFF,TGCGCCAGCAGCACCAGTACAACTAATGAAAAACTGTTTTTT
.,.,TRBJ2-2,TRBV5-4,CASSLARGTGELFF,TGTGCCAGCAGCTTGGCCCGGGGAACCGGGGAGCTGTTTTTT
TRBD1,.,TRBJ2-5,TRBV5-4,CASSLAQVQGERETQYF,TGTGCCAGCAGCTTGGCCCAGGTTCAGGGGGAAAGAGAGACCCAGTACTTC
.,.,TRBJ1-6,TRBV6-1,CASSGPSSAYNSPLHF,TGTGCCAGCAGTGGACCAAGTAGCGCCTATAATTCACCCCTCCACTTT
TRBD1,.,TRBJ2-5,TRBV30,CAWNNELRGYQETQYF,TGTGCCTGGAATAATGAACTCAGGGGGTACCAAGAGACCCAGTACTTC
.,.,TRBJ2-7,TRBV13,CASSFGQGGPYEQYF,TGTGCCAGCAGCTTCGGGCAAGGAGGGCCCTACGAGCAGTACTTC
.,.,TRBJ1-1,TRBV2,CASSEVGRDTEAFF,TGTGCCAGCAGTGAGGTGGGCAGAGACACTGAAGCTTTCTTT
TRBD1,.,TRBJ2-7,TRBV10-1,CASSKTGTGMDEQYF,TGCGCCAGCAGTAAAACCGGGACAGGGATGGACGAGCAGTACTTC
.,.,TRBJ2-7,TRBV6-5,CASNLRGSAREQYF,TGTGCCAGCAATCTCAGGGGAAGTGCGCGCGAGCAGTACTTC
.,few,TRBJ1-6,TRBV14,CASSQLTGMYNSPLHF,TGTGCCAGCAGCCAACTCACAGGGATGTATAATTCACCCCTCCACTTT
.,.,TRBJ1-2,TRBV7-2,CASSLETLLGYTF,TGTGCCAGCAGCCTGGAGACCCTCCTGGGCTACACCTTC
TRBD1,.,TRBJ2-7,TRBV10-3,CAISEQQGGEQYF,TGTGCCATCAGTGAACAACAGGGGGGCGAGCAGTACTTC
.,.,TRBJ2-2,TRBV15,CATSRGGGRVGELFF,TGTGCCACCAGCAGGGGAGGGGGTCGGGTCGGGGAGCTGTTTTTT
.,.,TRBJ2-3,TRBV19,CASRAWDTQYF,TGTGCCAGTAGAGCGTGGGATACGCAGTATTTT
.,.,TRBJ1-2,TRBV27,CASTSWGQGSYGYTF,TGTGCCAGCACCTCTTGGGGGCAGGGGAGCTATGGCTACACCTTC
.,.,TRBJ2-7,TRBV5-1,CASSWDNYEQYF,TGCGCCAGCAGCTGGGACAACTACGAGCAGTACTTC
.,.,TRBJ1-6,TRBV5-1,CASSFSDTSSYNSPLHF,TGCGCCAGCAGCTTTAGTGACACCAGCTCCTATAATTCACCCCTCCACTTT
TRBD1,few,TRBJ1-1,TRBV5-5,CASSLETGETEAFF,TGTGCCAGCAGCCTGGAAACAGGGGAAACTGAAGCTTTCTTT
.,.,TRBJ1-1,TRBV5-1,CASSLGTFRGNTEAFF,TGCGCCAGCAGCTTGGGGACGTTTAGGGGGAACACTGAAGCTTTCTTT
.,few,TRBJ1-6,TRBV7-6,CASSLDAGESYNSPLHF,TGTGCCAGCAGCTTAGATGCGGGAGAGTCCTATAATTCACCCCTCCACTTT
TRBD2,.,TRBJ2-7,TRBV7-6,CASSLMRGAAYEQYF,TGTGCCAGCAGCTTAATGCGGGGGGCTGCCTACGAGCAGTACTTC
.,.,TRBJ1-3,TRBV6-6,CASSYSPGGPGNTIYF,TGTGCCAGCAGTTACTCCCCCGGGGGGCCTGGAAACACCATATATTTT
.,.,TRBJ1-3,TRBV6-8,CASSPPVGNTIYF,TGTGCCAGCAGCCCCCCGGTTGGAAACACCATATATTTT
TRBD1,.,TRBJ1-4,TRBV7-9,CASSLADRGAATNEKLFF,TGTGCCAGCAGCTTAGCGGACAGGGGGGCCGCAACTAATGAAAAACTGTTTTTT
.,few,TRBJ2-1,TRBV29-1,CSVVWGAYNEQFF,TGCAGCGTTGTATGGGGGGCCTACAATGAGCAGTTCTTC
TRBD2,.,TRBJ2-7,TRBV7-2,CASSLATSGGTSYEQYF,TGTGCCAGCAGCTTAGCGACTAGCGGGGGGACTTCCTACGAGCAGTACTTC
TRBD2,.,TRBJ2-3,TRBV2,CASSGTSGKITDTQYF,TGTGCCAGCAGTGGGACTAGCGGGAAAATCACAGATACGCAGTATTTT
.,.,TRBJ1-6,TRBV9,CASSPSLQGNSPLHF,TGTGCCAGCAGCCCCAGTTTGCAGGGAAATTCACCCCTCCACTTT
TRBD1,once,TRBJ2-7,TRBV7-6,CASSQTGNEQYF,TGTGCCAGCAGCCAGACAGGGAACGAGCAGTACTTC
TRBD1,.,TRBJ2-7,TRBV14,CASSHTGAYEQYF,TGTGCCAGCAGCCACACAGGGGCGTACGAGCAGTACTTC
.,.,TRBJ2-2,TRBV7-2,CASSRLPWGELFF,TGTGCCAGCAGCCGTCTACCCTGGGGGGAGCTGTTTTTT
TRBD2,.,TRBJ2-1,TRBV10-1,CASSLTSGGANEQFF,TGCGCCAGCAGCCTGACTAGCGGGGGGGCCAATGAGCAGTTCTTC